Shown below are 22 T cell receptor beta chains from a single sample sequenced in a study of T cell responses to AZD1222 COVID-19 vaccine. Assay used: immunoSEQ multiplex PCR; TCRdb lists only in-frame clones, some missing. The sample has under 150,000 clones, 88% seen once; the top ten hold around 19%. The specimen comprised peripheral blood, sampled on day 0 of MenACWY control vaccination. The source is an adult in good health.

J is TRBJ2-7 and V is TRBV5-1; the D gene is possibly TRBD1 (5 bases). CDR1 SGHRS and CDR2 YFSETQ come from the germline V gene. CDR3 size: 14 residues. V was cut by 2 bases and J by 0 bases, with 9 bases left in between. CDR3 in DNA: TGCGCCAGCAGCTTACCAGACAGCTCCTACGAGCAGTACTTC. Encoded protein: CASSLPDSSYEQYF.

CDR3 sequence: CASSSDRGLNSPLHF. CDR3 nucleotides: TGTGCCAGCAGTAGCGACAGGGGGCTTAATTCACCCCTCCACTTT. The chain has TRBV28 and TRBJ1-6, with 10 nucleotides matching TRBD1. V shed 5 bases and J 6 bases; nucleotides not matched to a gene: 4. CDR3 size: 15 residues. Germline V gene sequence: CDR1 MDHEN, CDR2 SYDVKM.

The chain uses TRBV19 and TRBJ2-1; 13 nucleotides line up with TRBD2. V dropped 7 bases and J dropped 9; count of bases not matched to a gene: 9. This CDR3 comprises 15 residues. Germline CDR1 is LNHDA and CDR2 is SQIVND (reference sequence). The DNA for the CDR3 is TGTGCCAGTACTCAACGGACTAGCGGGAGCTTTGAGCAGTTCTTC. It specifies CASTQRTSGSFEQFF.

V is TRBV5-1 and J is TRBJ2-5; D not certain. Trimming removed 0 bases at V and 5 bases at J, with 2 bases between. The CDR3 consists of 11 residues. Looked up from germline, CDR1 is SGHRS and CDR2 is YFSETQ. The CDR3 bases are TGCGCCAGCAGCTTGGTGGAGACCCAGTACTTC. Its protein product is CASSLVETQYF.

The chain links TRBV21-1 to TRBJ1-2; TRBD1 reflects the table's D call only, with no check against the DNA. TRBV21-1 is recorded as a pseudogene. There are 14 residues in the CDR3. The CDR3 nucleotides are TGTGCCAGCAGCAAAGAAGGGACAGGGGTTGGCTACACCTTC. It yields the protein CASSKEGTGVGYTF.

The CDR3, as DNA: TGTGCCAGCAGTTCCCCAACCGGGACGCTCACCTACAATGAGCAGTTCTTC. This translates into CASSSPTGTLTYNEQFF. The rearrangement uses TRBV28 and TRBJ2-1; D is possibly TRBD1 or TRBD2 (5 bases each). Trimming took 4 bases from V and 2 from J, leaving 18 bases between them. Germline V lookup: CDR1 MDHEN, CDR2 SYDVKM. The CDR3 length is 17 residues.

J is TRBJ2-5 and V is TRBV11-2, with 10 bases lining up with TRBD1. The germline V gene encodes CDR1 SGHAT and CDR2 FQNNGV. Losses at the gene ends were 5 bases for V and 5 bases for J; bases not matched to a gene: 2. This CDR3 contains 13 residues. CDR3 protein: CASSPGQGETQYF. The CDR3 DNA follows: TGTGCCAGCAGCCCGGGACAGGGGGAGACCCAGTACTTC.

The gene calls are TRBV29-1 and TRBJ1-1; no clear D gene. The CDR3 contains 16 residues. V dropped 5 bases and J dropped 0 bases, with 19 bases sitting between them. Germline lookup yields CDR1 SQVTM and CDR2 ANQGSEA. This CDR3 is CSVPSAGLVMNTEAFF. CDR3 in DNA: TGCAGCGTTCCTAGCGCCGGACTGGTAATGAACACTGAAGCTTTCTTT.

DNA of the CDR3: TGTGCCAGCAGGCCGCAAGGCTCTGGAAACACCATATATTTT. This encodes CASRPQGSGNTIYF. The chain employs TRBV28 and TRBJ1-3, with D unresolved. CDR3 length: 14 amino acids. Germline lookup yields CDR1 MDHEN and CDR2 SYDVKM. The V end was cut by 6 bases, the J end by 0 bases, with 9 bases between.

The gene calls are TRBV18 and TRBJ1-4; 9 bases line up with TRBD1. The J segment lost 8 bases and the V segment lost 3 bases, leaving 4 bases of the junction unmatched. The germline V gene has CDR1 KGHSH and CDR2 LQKENI. This CDR3 is built from 14 residues. The CDR3 DNA is TGTGCCAGCTCACCGGGACAGGGTGAAGAAAAACTGTTTTTT. It encodes CASSPGQGEEKLFF.

The V and J genes are TRBV27 and TRBJ1-2; D gene unclear. Germline CDR1 MNHEY, CDR2 SMNVEV (reference sequence). With 3 bases removed from V and 0 bases from J, the gap between germline ends came to 8 bases. This CDR3 has 14 residues. The CDR3 here is CASSLGRPNYGYTF. The CDR3 DNA follows: TGTGCCAGCAGTTTGGGCAGACCTAACTATGGCTACACCTTC.

This sequence joins TRBV2 and TRBJ2-7; 10 nucleotides agree with TRBD1. CDR3 length: 13 amino acids. Germline trimming cut 9 bases from V and 6 bases from J; bases unmatched to any gene: 8. Germline CDR1 and CDR2: SNHLY and FYNNEI. CDR3 coding DNA: TGTGCCAGAGGGGACAGGGGTGGGGCCGAGCAGTACTTC. This sequence encodes CARGDRGGAEQYF.

Notes on this clone: The germline gene is not matched at one end of the junction; a read error may be the cause. Here the CDR3 DNA reads TGTGTCAGCAGTTACTCGTGGGAGGGCAATAATGAGCAGTTCTTC. This gives the protein CVSSYSWEGNNEQFF. V usage is TRBV6-2 or TRBV6-3 and J usage is TRBJ2-1; 7 bases are a match to TRBD2. Germline CDR1 reads MNHEY; CDR2 reads SVGEGT. The CDR3 runs to 15 residues.

V gene TRBV9 combines with J gene TRBJ2-2, with 10 nucleotides matching TRBD1. The CDR3 contains 16 residues. V was clipped by 2 bases and J by 2 bases; unmatched bases: 3. CDR1 and CDR2 (germline): SGDLS, YYNGEE. The CDR3 DNA reads as TGTGCCAGCAGCGTTGGACAGGGGGTTAACACCGGGGAGCTGTTTTTT. This sequence encodes CASSVGQGVNTGELFF.

This chain connects TRBV10-3 to TRBJ2-7; 11 positions match TRBD2. The CDR3 length is 16 residues. V was clipped by 6 bases and J by 2 bases; unmatched bases: 9. Germline assignment: CDR1 ENHRY and CDR2 SYGVKD. The CDR3 DNA sequence: TGTGCCATCAGCGAACCAGGGACTAGCGGAACCTACGAGCAGTACTTC. Protein: CAISEPGTSGTYEQYF.

The chain links TRBV29-1 to TRBJ2-2, with 7 bases that match TRBD2. Trimming at V came to 7 bases and at J to 4 bases, leaving 15 bases not matched to a gene. Per the germline V gene, CDR1 is SQVTM and CDR2 is ANQGSEA. The length of the CDR3 is 16 residues. The CDR3 sequence is CSATQRAGAVTGELFF. CDR3 nucleotide sequence: TGCAGCGCCACTCAAAGGGCGGGAGCGGTCACCGGGGAGCTGTTTTTT.

The chain has TRBV27 and TRBJ2-7, with D hard to call. The CDR3 is 13 residues long. Trimming removed 0 bases at V and 3 bases at J, with 6 bases between. Germline values: CDR1 MNHEY, CDR2 SMNVEV (reference sequence). The CDR3 region has the DNA TGTGCCAGCAGTTTATCGGGCAGCTACGAGCAGTACTTC. This encodes CASSLSGSYEQYF.

The chain is built from TRBV18 and TRBJ2-5, with 8 nucleotides matching TRBD1. Germline V gene data show CDR1 as KGHSH and CDR2 as LQKENI. The CDR3 spans 13 residues. Germline trimming cut 5 bases from V and 4 bases from J; bases unmatched to any gene: 3. CDR3 DNA: TGTGCCAGCTCAGGACAGGGAGGAGAGACCCAGTACTTC. Protein sequence: CASSGQGGETQYF.

V and J are TRBV4-2 and TRBJ2-1, with D perhaps matching TRBD1 (6 bases). This CDR3 region has 15 residues. Germline lookup yields CDR1 LGHNA and CDR2 YNFKEQ. Between the trimmed V and J ends, which lost 5 bases and 4 bases, there was a span of 15 bases. CDR3 nucleotides: TGTGCCAGCAGCACATCCGGGACAAAATACAATGAGCAGTTCTTC. Amino acid sequence: CASSTSGTKYNEQFF.

The chain carries TRBV5-1 and TRBJ1-4, with D unclear. The CDR3 is 14 amino acids. Per the germline V gene, CDR1 is SGHRS and CDR2 is YFSETQ. The germline V and J ends were trimmed by 0 bases and 6 bases, with 9 bases remaining between them. The CDR3 DNA reads as TGCGCCAGCAGCTTGGCCGCGACGGATGAAAAACTGTTTTTT. Residues: CASSLAATDEKLFF.

A single count supports this clone. V gene TRBV13 combines with J gene TRBJ1-1, with D possibly matching TRBD1 (5 bases). The CDR3 sequence is 15 residues long. The V and J ends lost 6 bases and 1 base respectively, with 15 bases between them. Germline V gene sequence: CDR1 PRHDT, CDR2 FYEKMQ (reference sequence). CDR3 residues: CASSSQGQGNTEAFF. DNA of the CDR3: TGTGCCAGCAGTTCGCAGGGCCAGGGGAACACTGAAGCTTTCTTT.

The chain employs TRBV7-2 and TRBJ2-5, with 7 bases fitting TRBD2. Losses at the gene ends were 4 bases for V and 5 bases for J; bases not matched to a gene: 13. This CDR3 contains 16 residues. Looked up from germline, CDR1 is SGHTA and CDR2 is FQGNSA. The CDR3 sequence: CASSSNFALGGETQYF. CDR3 coding DNA: TGTGCCAGCAGCTCGAACTTTGCGTTGGGGGGGGAGACCCAGTACTTC.